The 3 T cell receptor beta chains below all came from one sample that was sequenced in a study of shared T cell receptors in the human thymus. Only in-frame clones appear in the TCRdb table, and some are missing; sequencing was by immunoSEQ multiplex PCR. The sample holds just under 550,000 clones; approximately 80% are singletons and the top ten take less than 0.015%. The data also belong to a second study, concerning human thymus T cells.

What was sequenced was thymocytes. These receptors all stem from a boy under two years old with a congenital heart defect.

Here the CDR3 DNA reads TGCAGCGTTGATTGGACTAGCGGGAGATCCTACAATGAGCAGTTCTTC. Protein product: CSVDWTSGRSYNEQFF. The chain employs TRBV29-1 and TRBJ2-1; 13 bases match TRBD2. The trim removed 3 bases at V and 1 base at J, leaving 3 bases unmatched. CDR3 length: 16 amino acids. Germline-derived CDR1 and CDR2 are SQVTM and ANQGSEA.

The J gene is TRBJ2-2, the V gene TRBV5-1; D remains unclear. Trimming cost V 4 bases and J 13 bases, with 14 bases left between them. Germline V CDR1 and CDR2: SGHRS, YFSETQ. The CDR3 runs to 12 residues. CDR3 DNA: TGCGCCAGCAGCGGCGAATACGGGTTGCTGTTTTTT. Translated, it gives CASSGEYGLLFF. Drawing the rest from reference TRBV5-1 and TRBJ2-2, the complete variable domain is KAGVTQTPRYLIKTRGQQVTLSCSPISGHRSVSWYQQTPGQGLQFLFEYFSETQRNKGNFPGRFSGRQFSNSRSEMNVSTLELGDSALYLCASSGEYGLLFFGEGSRLTVL.

The CDR3 nucleotides read TGTGCCACCCACCCTAGACTAGCGGGAGGGCTACGCTCCTACAATGAGCAGTTCTTC. Its translation is CATHPRLAGGLRSYNEQFF. The genes are TRBV10-3 and TRBJ2-1, with 14 bases lining up with TRBD2. Germline loops: CDR1 ENHRY, CDR2 SYGVKD. This CDR3 region has 19 residues. V lost 10 bases, J lost 0 bases, and 14 bases stayed unmatched.